This entry lists 28 T cell receptor beta chains sequenced from one sample in a study of response to subunit inactivated influenza vaccine. TCRdb itself ran the RT-PCR reads through MiXCR, one entry per CDR3 protein. The sample records 800,000 or so distinct CDR3 sequences, less than 25% being singletons. Material: PBMCs from blood, obtained roughly 5 days after vaccination. Every receptor here comes from a man in his fifties who received an inactivated influenza vaccine.

The table lists this clonotype with a count of one. The CDR3 bases are TGTGCCAGCAGTTACTCATCGACAGGGGGTCGGAATGAGCAGTTCTTC. Translation: CASSYSSTGGRNEQFF. The chain carries TRBV6-5 and TRBJ2-1; TRBD1 matches 9 bases. From germline, CDR1 is MNHEY and CDR2 SVGAGI. This CDR3 comprises 16 residues. J lost 7 bases, V lost 0 bases, and 7 bases had no gene match.

V and J are TRBV6-5 and TRBJ2-1; a weak D match, TRBD2 (6 bases). V lost 2 bases and J lost 3, with 20 bases in between. CDR3 length: 18 residues. Germline lookup yields CDR1 MNHEY and CDR2 SVGAGI. The CDR3 DNA reads TGTGCCAGCAGTTACCCTACCGGAGGGCAGGGAGTCTACAATGAGCAGTTCTTC. It yields the protein CASSYPTGGQGVYNEQFF.

This clonotype was observed a handful of times. The V call is TRBV6-1, the J call TRBJ1-1; 7 nucleotides align to TRBD1. The V and J ends lost 4 bases and 5 bases, in that order; junction bases with no gene match: 7. Germline CDR1 is MNHNS and CDR2 is SASEGT. The CDR3 spans 14 residues. CDR3 bases: TGTGCCAGCAGTGGCCGACAGGGTTGGACTGAAGCTTTCTTT. Amino acid sequence: CASSGRQGWTEAFF.

The chain joins TRBV7-9 to TRBJ1-2; 7 bases fit TRBD1. CDR1 is SEHNR and CDR2 is FQNEAQ in the germline V gene (reference sequence). CDR3 length: 15 residues. With 5 bases clipped from V and 8 bases from J, the junction kept 14 bases outside the gene matches. Here the CDR3 reads CASSPIPDRVGGYTF. The CDR3 nucleotides read TGTGCCAGCAGCCCAATTCCTGACAGGGTTGGAGGCTACACCTTC.

The chain joins TRBV29-1 to TRBJ1-1, with TRBD1 as a possible D gene (5 bases). Germline-derived CDR1 and CDR2 are SQVTM and ANQGSEA. The V end was cut by 1 base, the J end by 5 bases, with 11 bases between. This CDR3 comprises 13 residues. CDR3 DNA sequence: TGCAGCGTTGAAGGCCAGGGAGAGACTGAAGCTTTCTTT. It specifies CSVEGQGETEAFF.

This clonotype was recorded many times. One end of the junction fails to match germline, which may point to a read error. The gene calls are TRBV5-1 and TRBJ2-1; 7 bases are shared with TRBD2. Germline CDR1 is SGHRS and CDR2 is YFSETQ. The CDR3 runs to 13 residues. In nucleotides, the CDR3 is TGTGCCAGCAGCCCCGGGGGGTACAATGAGCAGTTCTTC. This encodes CASSPGGYNEQFF.

This clonotype has just a few counts. V gene TRBV20-1 combines with J gene TRBJ2-7; D is perhaps TRBD2 (7 bases). CDR3 size: 16 residues. Trimming removed 3 bases from V and 3 bases from J, with 21 bases in between. Germline CDR1 and CDR2: DFQATT and SNEGSKA (reference sequence). CDR3 nucleotide sequence: TGCAGTGCTAGGCCCCAGGGGAGCGGGACCCGCTACGAGCAGTACTTC. It encodes CSARPQGSGTRYEQYF.

Only a few counts were recorded for this clonotype. J is TRBJ2-1 and V is TRBV28, with 11 bases matching TRBD2. From germline, CDR1 is MDHEN and CDR2 SYDVKM. The CDR3 extends over 16 amino acids. V shed 2 bases, J shed 4 bases, and the junction held 4 bases outside the gene matches. CDR3 in DNA: TGTGCCAGCAGTTTAGTTAGCGGGGGGGGGTACAATGAGCAGTTCTTC. This encodes CASSLVSGGGYNEQFF.

This clonotype was recorded a few times. The chain recombines TRBV15 with TRBJ2-4; TRBD2 might be the D (6 bases). Trimming removed 0 bases at V and 0 bases at J, with 9 bases between. The CDR3 is made up of 16 amino acids. Germline-derived CDR1 and CDR2 are LNHNV and YYDKDF (reference sequence). In DNA, the CDR3 is TGTGCCACCAGCAGAGATCAAGCGGGAGCCAAAAACATTCAGTACTTC. This encodes CATSRDQAGAKNIQYF.

The DNA of the CDR3 is TGTGCCAGCACCCCCAACCCGGGGGCCTACGAGCAGTACTTC. As protein: CASTPNPGAYEQYF. The V call is TRBV28, the J call TRBJ2-7, with D tentatively TRBD2 (6 bases). Trimming cost V 7 bases and J 2 bases, with 15 bases left between them. This CDR3 is built from 14 residues. The germline V gene encodes CDR1 MDHEN and CDR2 SYDVKM.

The V and J genes are TRBV7-9 and TRBJ2-7; D gene unclear. There are 11 residues in the CDR3. V was pared by 4 bases and J by 6 bases, with 7 bases between. Germline loops: CDR1 SEHNR, CDR2 FQNEAQ (reference sequence). CDR3 amino acids: CASSYIFEQYF. The CDR3 DNA sequence: TGTGCCAGCAGCTACATCTTCGAGCAGTACTTC.

In DNA form, the CDR3 reads TGCAGTGCTAGAGATAGGGTAGCGTCGGGGGATGAGCAGTTCTTC. It specifies CSARDRVASGDEQFF. The rearrangement joins TRBV20-1 to TRBJ2-1, with D possibly matching TRBD2 (6 bases). Trimming took 0 bases from V and 8 from J, leaving 17 bases between them. Germline values: CDR1 DFQATT, CDR2 SNEGSKA (reference sequence). CDR3 length: 15 amino acids.

The genes are TRBV5-1 and TRBJ1-3, with no clear D. Germline V gene lookup returns CDR1 SGHRS and CDR2 YFSETQ. There are 15 residues in the CDR3. V was cut by 2 bases and J by 0 bases, with 9 bases left in between. The CDR3 sequence: CASSFVGDSGNTIYF. The CDR3 coding sequence is TGCGCCAGCAGCTTTGTCGGAGACTCTGGAAACACCATATATTTT.

This clonotype turned up a few times. This chain joins TRBV28 and TRBJ2-3; 8 nucleotides line up with TRBD2. Germline loops: CDR1 MDHEN, CDR2 SYDVKM. This CDR3 is built from 16 residues. V lost 7 bases and J lost 3; bases outside the gene matches: 12. CDR3 coding DNA: TGTGCCAGCACCCGCCTACTTGCGGGGGGAACAGATACGCAGTATTTT. Translated, it gives CASTRLLAGGTDTQYF.

J is TRBJ2-1 and V is TRBV28; 8 nucleotides line up with TRBD2. The germline V gene has CDR1 MDHEN and CDR2 SYDVKM. CDR3 length equals 16 residues. Trimming removed 5 bases from V and 2 bases from J; junction bases left unmatched: 8. The CDR3 region has the DNA TGTGCCAGCAGTGTCCTAACTAGCGGAACCTACAATGAGCAGTTCTTC. This encodes CASSVLTSGTYNEQFF.

This clonotype has only a few counts. For the CDR3, the DNA is TGTGCCAGCAGCCGACACGTTACCGGGACAGGGGGCAACTACGAGCAGTACTTC. It specifies CASSRHVTGTGGNYEQYF. The V and J genes are TRBV7-3 and TRBJ2-7, with 12 bases aligning to TRBD1. Germline V gene sequence: CDR1 SGHTA, CDR2 FQGTGA. The CDR3 has 18 residues. The J segment lost 3 bases and the V segment lost 5 bases, leaving 14 bases of the junction unmatched.

The chain joins TRBV7-9 to TRBJ2-7, with 7 nucleotides matching TRBD1. The CDR3 is made up of 16 amino acids. Looked up from germline, CDR1 is SEHNR and CDR2 is FQNEAQ (reference sequence). Trimming removed 5 bases from V and 5 bases from J; junction bases left unmatched: 15. CDR3 residues: CASSPPRQTGRDEQYF. The CDR3 DNA reads as TGTGCCAGCAGCCCGCCGCGGCAGACAGGGCGCGACGAGCAGTACTTC.

This clonotype appeared a few times. V gene TRBV12-3 or TRBV12-4 combines with J gene TRBJ2-1; 8 nucleotides line up with TRBD2. V gave up 5 bases and J gave up 8 bases; unmatched junction bases: 11. This CDR3 comprises 15 residues. CDR3 residues: CASSAVARGEDEQFF. CDR3 in DNA: TGTGCCAGCAGTGCCGTAGCGCGGGGGGAGGATGAGCAGTTCTTC.

There are a few counts of this clonotype. This chain joins TRBV7-8 and TRBJ1-1; D perhaps matches TRBD1 (5 bases). Looked up from germline, CDR1 is SGHVS and CDR2 is FQNEAQ. The CDR3 has 18 residues. Trimming removed 4 bases at V and 3 bases at J, with 24 bases between. The CDR3 DNA follows: TGTGCCAGCAGCTCCAACGGACACCCCCAGGGAACGTACACTGAAGCTTTCTTT. It yields the protein CASSSNGHPQGTYTEAFF.

The V gene is TRBV12-3 or TRBV12-4, the J gene TRBJ2-5; D possibly corresponds to TRBD1 (5 bases). V lost 8 bases to trimming and J lost 2 bases, with 18 bases between them. The CDR3 loop spans 15 amino acids. CDR3 sequence reads: CASALSGREQETQYF. DNA of the CDR3: TGTGCCAGCGCGTTGAGTGGCAGGGAACAAGAGACCCAGTACTTC.

The table lists this clonotype with a few counts. The rearrangement uses TRBV5-1 and TRBJ2-2; 7 positions match TRBD1. Germline CDR1 and CDR2: SGHRS and YFSETQ. V trimming: 4 bases; J trimming: 2 bases; junction bases outside the gene matches: 5. There are 15 residues in the CDR3. CDR3 sequence reads: CASSVRTGNTGELFF. The CDR3 bases are TGCGCCAGCAGCGTCAGGACAGGCAACACCGGGGAGCTGTTTTTT.

The genes are TRBV3-1 and TRBJ1-1; 8 nucleotides match TRBD1. Germline V gene data show CDR1 as LGHDT and CDR2 as YNNKEL (reference sequence). V lost 5 bases and J lost 0; bases outside the gene matches: 5. The CDR3 is made up of 15 amino acids. This CDR3 reads CASSLPGQVNTEAFF. The CDR3 region has the DNA TGTGCCAGCAGCTTACCGGGACAGGTGAACACTGAAGCTTTCTTT.

This rearrangement joins TRBV12-3 or TRBV12-4 to TRBJ1-6; TRBD1 aligns across 9 bases. This CDR3 has 17 amino acids. J was trimmed by 0 bases and V by 6 bases; bases with no gene match: 6. CDR3 region: CASSRGQGSSYNSPLHF. As DNA, the CDR3 is TGTGCCAGCAGCCGAGGACAGGGGAGCTCCTATAATTCACCCCTCCACTTT.

This clonotype has at least ten counts. The gene calls are TRBV6-4 and TRBJ2-1; 8 nucleotides line up with TRBD2. Germline values: CDR1 MRHNA, CDR2 SNTAGT. This CDR3 is built from 12 residues. V lost 1 base, J lost 12 bases, and 2 bases stayed unmatched. The CDR3 DNA reads as TGTGCCAGCAGTGACTTCGGGGGGGTGCAGTTCTTC. Protein sequence: CASSDFGGVQFF.

The chain links TRBV5-1 to TRBJ2-3, with unresolved D. The V gene lost 4 bases and the J gene lost 5 bases, with 11 bases spanning the gap. This CDR3 has 13 amino acids. Germline V gene data show CDR1 as SGHRS and CDR2 as YFSETQ. CDR3 sequence reads: CASSKGPRDTQYF. CDR3 sequence (DNA): TGCGCCAGCAGCAAAGGACCCAGAGATACGCAGTATTTT.

The rearrangement joins TRBV29-1 to TRBJ2-1; 7 nucleotides align to TRBD2. The CDR3 runs to 15 residues. CDR1 is SQVTM and CDR2 is ANQGSEA in the germline V gene. Trimming cost V 3 bases and J 6 bases; bases outside gene matches: 11. CDR3 nucleotide sequence: TGCAGCGTTGATCAGGGAGGGCGGGACGGCAATGAGCAGTTCTTC. It translates to CSVDQGGRDGNEQFF.

The sample holds a few counts of this clonotype. The rearrangement joins TRBV28 to TRBJ2-6, with a possible D match to TRBD2 (6 bases). The CDR3 runs to 17 residues. V dropped 7 bases and J dropped 5 bases, with 21 bases sitting between them. Germline-derived CDR1 and CDR2 are MDHEN and SYDVKM. CDR3 protein: CASTLRGLAGRANVLTF. DNA of the CDR3: TGTGCCAGCACCTTAAGGGGACTCGCAGGGAGGGCCAACGTCCTGACTTTC.

The chain carries TRBV29-1 and TRBJ2-6; D might be TRBD1 (5 bases). V lost 4 bases to trimming and J lost 1 base, with 8 bases between them. There are 14 residues in the CDR3. CDR1 SQVTM and CDR2 ANQGSEA come from the germline V gene. The CDR3: CSVVQGSGANVLTF. CDR3 nucleotide sequence: TGCAGCGTTGTTCAGGGATCTGGGGCCAACGTCCTGACTTTC.